This is a list of T cell receptor beta chains from one sample in a study of preoperative IRX-2 immunotherapy in early breast cancer. Measured with immunoSEQ multiplex PCR; TCRdb has only the in-frame clones, and not every one. The table includes approximately 26,000 clones, approximately 80% detected once. Source: lymph node tissue, taken before IRX-2 immunotherapy. The source of these receptors is a human donor with breast cancer. The CDR3 runs from the conserved cysteine through the conserved F or W. Each record gives: CDR3 length, J gene, clone size, D gene, V gene, CDR3 protein, CDR3 DNA. A D gene is named only where the DNA matches it firmly. A clone size is listed for some rows: how often the clone was seen (once, few, many), or a class if it is expanded.

length: 15; J: TRBJ1-6; size: -; D: TRBD1; V: TRBV19; CDR3: CATGGQESTNSPLHF; DNA: TGTGCCACCGGGGGACAGGAATCCACCAATTCACCCCTCCACTTT
length: 15; J: TRBJ1-4; size: -; D: -; V: TRBV1; CDR3: CASSLRRGTNEKLFF; DNA: TGCGCCAGCAGCCTAAGACGGGGGACTAATGAAAAACTGTTTTTT
length: 14; J: TRBJ1-6; size: once; D: TRBD1; V: TRBV5-1; CDR3: CASSLWDRASPLHF; DNA: TGCGCCAGCAGCTTATGGGACAGGGCTTCACCCCTCCACTTT
length: 16; J: TRBJ1-3; size: -; D: -; V: TRBV18; CDR3: CASSPGPLSSGNTIYF; DNA: TGTGCCAGCTCACCGGGACCCCTGAGCTCTGGAAACACCATATATTTT
length: 15; J: TRBJ2-7; size: -; D: TRBD1; V: TRBV6-8; CDR3: CASSLWGQGTYEQYF; DNA: TGTGCCAGCAGTTTATGGGGACAGGGAACCTACGAGCAGTACTTC
length: 14; J: TRBJ1-2; size: -; D: -; V: TRBV6-8; CDR3: CASSPTEGFYGYTF; DNA: TGTGCCAGCAGTCCAACGGAAGGGTTCTATGGCTACACCTTC
length: 14; J: TRBJ1-2; size: -; D: TRBD1; V: TRBV10-2; CDR3: CASSESRGRGGYTF; DNA: TGCGCCAGCAGTGAGTCAAGGGGGCGAGGGGGCTACACCTTC
length: 15; J: TRBJ1-1; size: -; D: -; V: TRBV28; CDR3: CASSLAEAGKTEAFF; DNA: TGTGCCAGCAGTTTAGCAGAGGCAGGAAAAACCGAAGCTTTCTTT
length: 14; J: TRBJ1-2; size: -; D: -; V: TRBV23-1; CDR3: CASSQGGGDYGYTF; DNA: TGCGCCAGCAGCCAAGGAGGAGGGGACTATGGCTACACCTTC
length: 16; J: TRBJ1-1; size: once; D: -; V: TRBV6-8; CDR3: CASSYERGGVNTEAFF; DNA: TGTGCCAGCAGTTATGAGCGTGGAGGAGTGAACACTGAAGCTTTCTTT
length: 12; J: TRBJ2-3; size: -; D: TRBD1; V: TRBV6-8; CDR3: CAISGQGDTQYF; DNA: TGTGCCATCAGTGGACAGGGAGATACGCAGTATTTT
length: 15; J: TRBJ1-2; size: -; D: TRBD1; V: TRBV6-8; CDR3: CASSSGTGDRVGYTF; DNA: TGTGCCAGCAGTTCCGGGACAGGGGATCGTGTTGGCTACACCTTC
length: 14; J: TRBJ1-2; size: few; D: -; V: TRBV15; CDR3: CATSRAGSNYGYTF; DNA: TGTGCCACCAGCAGAGCCGGATCTAACTATGGCTACACCTTC
length: 16; J: TRBJ2-4; size: -; D: -; V: TRBV7-7; CDR3: CASSERGGRTKNIQYF; DNA: TGTGCCAGCAGCGAAAGGGGAGGTAGGACCAAAAACATTCAGTACTTC
length: 15; J: TRBJ1-2; size: -; D: -; V: TRBV23-1; CDR3: CASSQAPQGLYGYTF; DNA: TGCGCCAGCAGCCAAGCGCCACAGGGCCTCTATGGCTACACCTTC
length: 13; J: TRBJ1-1; size: -; D: -; V: TRBV28; CDR3: CASRPPMGTEAFF; DNA: TGTGCCAGCAGACCCCCCATGGGCACTGAAGCTTTCTTT
length: 13; J: TRBJ2-6; size: -; D: -; V: TRBV30; CDR3: CACSQAGANVLTF; DNA: TGTGCCTGTTCGCAGGCTGGGGCCAACGTCCTGACTTTC
length: 14; J: TRBJ2-2; size: few; D: TRBD1; V: TRBV29-1; CDR3: CSVPLGQGHGELFF; DNA: TGCAGCGTCCCTCTGGGACAGGGTCACGGGGAGCTGTTTTTT